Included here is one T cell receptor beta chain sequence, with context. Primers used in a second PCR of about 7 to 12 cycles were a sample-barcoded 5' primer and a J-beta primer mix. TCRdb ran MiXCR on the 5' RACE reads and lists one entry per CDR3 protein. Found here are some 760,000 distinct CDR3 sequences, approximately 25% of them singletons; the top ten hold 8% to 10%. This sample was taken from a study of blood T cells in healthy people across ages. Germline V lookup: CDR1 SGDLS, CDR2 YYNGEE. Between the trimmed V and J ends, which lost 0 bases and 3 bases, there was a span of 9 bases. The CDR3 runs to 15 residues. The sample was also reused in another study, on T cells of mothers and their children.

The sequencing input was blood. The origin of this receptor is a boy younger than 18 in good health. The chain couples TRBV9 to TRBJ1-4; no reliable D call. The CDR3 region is CASSVGGQPNEKLFF. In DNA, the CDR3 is TGTGCCAGCAGCGTAGGTGGGCAGCCTAATGAAAAACTGTTTTTT. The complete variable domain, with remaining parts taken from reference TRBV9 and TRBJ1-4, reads DSGVTQTPKHLITATGQRVTLRCSPRSGDLSVYWYQQSLDQGLQFLIQYYNGEERAKGNILERFSAQQFPDLHSELNLSSLELGDSALYFCASSVGGQPNEKLFFGSGTQLSVL.